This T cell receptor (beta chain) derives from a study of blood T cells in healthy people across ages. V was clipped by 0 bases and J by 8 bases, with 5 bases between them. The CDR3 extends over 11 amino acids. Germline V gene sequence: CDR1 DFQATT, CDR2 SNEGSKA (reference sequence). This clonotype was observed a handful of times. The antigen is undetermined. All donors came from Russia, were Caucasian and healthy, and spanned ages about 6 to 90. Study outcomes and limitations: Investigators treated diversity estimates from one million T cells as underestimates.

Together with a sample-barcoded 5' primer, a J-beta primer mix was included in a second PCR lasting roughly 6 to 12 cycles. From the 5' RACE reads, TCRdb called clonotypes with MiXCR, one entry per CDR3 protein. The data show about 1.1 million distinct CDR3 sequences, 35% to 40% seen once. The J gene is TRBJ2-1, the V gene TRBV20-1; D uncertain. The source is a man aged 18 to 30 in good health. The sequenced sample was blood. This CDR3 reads CSARDLHEQFF. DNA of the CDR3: TGCAGTGCTAGAGATCTTCATGAGCAGTTCTTC.